These 18 T cell receptor beta chains were sequenced from one sample in a study of early T cells in non-severe SARS-CoV-2 infection. TCRdb recomputed calls from the 5' RACE reads with MiXCR, one row per CDR3 protein. The sample holds tens of thousands of distinct CDR3 sequences; about an eighth are singletons and the top ten take more than 3.5%. The sequenced material came from whole blood. The receptors were sampled from an adult who was a healthcare worker with PCR-confirmed SARS-CoV-2 infection or an uninfected control (not recorded which).

This clonotype has only a few counts. The chain links TRBV12-3 or TRBV12-4 to TRBJ2-7; perhaps TRBD1 as D (5 bases). Between the trimmed V and J ends, which lost 6 bases and 3 bases, there was a span of 18 bases. There are 15 residues in the CDR3. In nucleotides, the CDR3 is TGTGCCAGCAGCTCCCTCCAGGGTCGTAACTACGAGCAGTACTTC. Its protein product is CASSSLQGRNYEQYF.

The chain combines TRBV11-2 with TRBJ2-7, with D possibly being TRBD1 (5 bases). V gave up 0 bases and J gave up 3 bases, with 9 bases separating them. Germline V gene lookup returns CDR1 SGHAT and CDR2 FQNNGV. This CDR3 region has 14 residues. DNA for the CDR3: TGTGCCAGCAGCTTAGAGGGGCGGCTCTACGAGCAGTACTTC. Amino acids: CASSLEGRLYEQYF. The full variable domain, its missing parts supplied by reference TRBV11-2 and TRBJ2-7, is EAGVAQSPRYKIIEKRQSVAFWCNPISGHATLYWYQQILGQGPKLLIQFQNNGVVDDSQLPKDRFSAERLKGVDSTLKIQPAKLEDSAVYLCASSLEGRLYEQYFGPGTRLTVT.

The V and J genes are TRBV7-9 and TRBJ1-4, with D possibly matching TRBD1 (6 bases). V was trimmed by 3 bases and J by 0 bases, leaving 14 bases between them. The CDR3 sequence is 17 residues long. Germline-derived CDR1 and CDR2 are SEHNR and FQNEAQ (reference sequence). As DNA, the CDR3 is TGTGCCAGCAGCTTTTCGGCAGGGGTTGCAACTAATGAAAAACTGTTTTTT. Amino acid sequence: CASSFSAGVATNEKLFF.

This clonotype was seen ten or more times. The chain couples TRBV4-3 to TRBJ2-5; D is unclear. The CDR3 length is 14 residues. V was trimmed by 1 base and J by 3 bases, leaving 9 bases between them. The germline CDR1 and CDR2 sequences are LGHNA and YSLEER. The CDR3 DNA is TGCGCCAGCAGCCAAGTGCCAGGCAAAGAGACCCAGTACTTC. Protein product: CASSQVPGKETQYF.

This clonotype was seen a few times. J is TRBJ1-4 and V is TRBV20-1, with D hard to call. The CDR3 length is 15 residues. Germline values: CDR1 DFQATT, CDR2 SNEGSKA (reference sequence). Trimming took off 2 bases at V and 0 bases at J, with 10 bases between the two ends. The CDR3 DNA reads TGCAGTGCTAGACCCTACAGAGCAACTAATGAAAAACTGTTTTTT. Its translation: CSARPYRATNEKLFF.

This clonotype was seen repeatedly, ten times or more. The rearrangement links TRBV5-4 to TRBJ2-3; D is possibly TRBD2 (5 bases). V lost 5 bases and J lost 3, with 16 bases in between. This CDR3 spans 15 amino acids. Germline CDR1 SGHNT, CDR2 YYREEE (reference sequence). CDR3 protein: CASRGLTLGTDTQYF. In nucleotides, the CDR3 is TGTGCCAGCAGGGGTCTAACACTAGGAACAGATACGCAGTATTTT.

In its sample, this clonotype was seen a few times. The chain couples TRBV18 to TRBJ2-1, with 7 bases fitting TRBD1. The CDR3 runs 14 residues. V shed 1 base, J shed 6 bases, and the junction held 3 bases outside the gene matches. Germline-derived CDR1 and CDR2 are KGHSH and LQKENI. The CDR3 here is CASSPLTGANEQFF. The CDR3 nucleotides read TGTGCCAGCTCACCACTTACAGGGGCCAATGAGCAGTTCTTC.

This clonotype was observed a handful of times. This chain uses TRBV27 with TRBJ2-3; 9 bases fit TRBD2. Trimming took 0 bases from V and 6 from J; bases not matched to a gene: 16. The CDR3 runs to 19 residues. Germline CDR1 reads MNHEY; CDR2 reads SMNVEV (reference sequence). CDR3 DNA sequence: TGTGCCAGCAGTTTATCGCTTAGCGGGGGCCTATCGCCGGATGATACGCAGTATTTT. Translation gives CASSLSLSGGLSPDDTQYF.

This clonotype has ten or more counts. The V gene is TRBV29-1, the J gene TRBJ2-3; D not resolved. The CDR3 sequence is 15 residues long. Trimming left V 1 base short and J 2 bases short, with 13 bases between. Per germline, CDR1 SQVTM and CDR2 ANQGSEA. CDR3 nucleotides: TGCAGCGTTGAAGCGGCGCAGGCGCTCACAGATACGCAGTATTTT. It specifies CSVEAAQALTDTQYF.

There are a few counts of this clonotype. This chain joins TRBV5-6 and TRBJ2-3; either TRBD1 or TRBD2 may supply D (6 bases each). CDR1 and CDR2 from the germline V gene are SGHDT and YYEEEE. Trimming pared 1 base from V and 3 bases from J, leaving 15 bases between. This CDR3 has 16 residues. The CDR3 protein is CASSLRTGARTDTQYF. The CDR3 nucleotides read TGTGCCAGCAGCTTGAGAACGGGGGCGCGAACAGATACGCAGTATTTT.

Details on this clonotype: This CDR3 is missing its conserved last phenylalanine or tryptophan, likely due to a read error. This chain connects TRBV5-1 to TRBJ2-7; weak D call: TRBD1 (5 bases). V was trimmed by 2 bases and J by 0 bases, leaving 6 bases between them. This CDR3 contains 13 residues. Germline V gives CDR1 SGHRS, CDR2 YFSETQ. The CDR3, as DNA: TGCGCCAGCAGCTTTGACAGCTCCTACGAGCAGTACATC. Amino acid sequence: CASSFDSSYEQYI.

This clonotype was counted only a few times. The DNA for the CDR3 is TGCGCCAGCAGCTTGCAACCAACCGGGACCCGTAGCACAGATACGCAGTATTTT. Protein product: CASSLQPTGTRSTDTQYF. The rearrangement joins TRBV5-1 to TRBJ2-3; D tentatively reads TRBD1 or TRBD2 (5 bases each). V was clipped by 1 base and J by 0 bases, with 18 bases between them. This CDR3 spans 18 amino acids. Germline CDR1 and CDR2: SGHRS and YFSETQ. Variable domain in full (rest from reference TRBV5-1 and TRBJ2-3): KAGVTQTPRYLIKTRGQQVTLSCSPISGHRSVSWYQQTPGQGLQFLFEYFSETQRNKGNFPGRFSGRQFSNSRSEMNVSTLELGDSALYLCASSLQPTGTRSTDTQYFGPGTRLTVL.

The rearrangement uses TRBV7-9 and TRBJ2-7, with 9 positions matching TRBD1. CDR3 size: 15 residues. CDR1 and CDR2 from the germline V gene are SEHNR and FQNEAQ (reference sequence). V dropped 1 base and J dropped 6; count of bases not matched to a gene: 7. As DNA, the CDR3 is TGTGCCAGCAGCTTAGTTTGGGACAGGGTCCCCGAGCAGTACTTC. It yields the protein CASSLVWDRVPEQYF.

This clonotype was counted between two and nine times. J is TRBJ1-6 and V is TRBV5-1; D possibly corresponds to TRBD1 (5 bases). Germline CDR1 SGHRS, CDR2 YFSETQ. The CDR3 length is 14 residues. Deletions cut 6 bases from V and 10 bases from J, with 17 bases between. CDR3 nucleotides: TGCGCCAGCACCCCACACGGGGACGGCTCACCCCTCCACTTT. Its protein product is CASTPHGDGSPLHF.

A few counts support this clonotype. This rearrangement joins TRBV6-4 to TRBJ2-3, with D hard to call. CDR3 length: 12 amino acids. V was pared by 2 bases and J by 5 bases, with 5 bases between. Looked up from germline, CDR1 is MRHNA and CDR2 is SNTAGT. CDR3 nucleotides: TGTGCCAGCAGTGACGGGGTAGATACGCAGTATTTT. Its protein is CASSDGVDTQYF.

The J gene is TRBJ1-6, the V gene TRBV20-1, with D perhaps matching TRBD1 (5 bases). The CDR3 has 15 amino acids. The V gene lost 0 bases and the J gene lost 8 bases, with 14 bases spanning the gap. Per germline, CDR1 DFQATT and CDR2 SNEGSKA (reference sequence). The CDR3 protein is CSARDPGQGDSPLHF. DNA for the CDR3: TGCAGTGCTAGAGATCCTGGGCAGGGCGATTCACCCCTCCACTTT.

This clonotype was recorded a few times. The gene calls are TRBV7-9 and TRBJ2-5; 9 bases line up with TRBD2. The length of the CDR3 is 15 residues. Germline-derived CDR1 and CDR2 are SEHNR and FQNEAQ (reference sequence). V shed 0 bases and J 5 bases; nucleotides not matched to a gene: 4. The CDR3 region has the DNA TGTGCCAGCAGCTTAGCGCGGGGGGGCTTGGAGACCCAGTACTTC. Its protein product is CASSLARGGLETQYF.

Only a few counts were recorded for this clonotype. The V call is TRBV7-9, the J call TRBJ2-3; the match to TRBD1 covers 11 bases. The CDR3 covers 16 residues. The trim removed 6 bases at V and 1 base at J, leaving 6 bases unmatched. CDR1 and CDR2 from the germline V gene are SEHNR and FQNEAQ (reference sequence). CDR3 sequence: CASSPWTGGGTDTQYF. The CDR3 DNA is TGTGCCAGCAGTCCCTGGACAGGGGGCGGCACAGATACGCAGTATTTT.